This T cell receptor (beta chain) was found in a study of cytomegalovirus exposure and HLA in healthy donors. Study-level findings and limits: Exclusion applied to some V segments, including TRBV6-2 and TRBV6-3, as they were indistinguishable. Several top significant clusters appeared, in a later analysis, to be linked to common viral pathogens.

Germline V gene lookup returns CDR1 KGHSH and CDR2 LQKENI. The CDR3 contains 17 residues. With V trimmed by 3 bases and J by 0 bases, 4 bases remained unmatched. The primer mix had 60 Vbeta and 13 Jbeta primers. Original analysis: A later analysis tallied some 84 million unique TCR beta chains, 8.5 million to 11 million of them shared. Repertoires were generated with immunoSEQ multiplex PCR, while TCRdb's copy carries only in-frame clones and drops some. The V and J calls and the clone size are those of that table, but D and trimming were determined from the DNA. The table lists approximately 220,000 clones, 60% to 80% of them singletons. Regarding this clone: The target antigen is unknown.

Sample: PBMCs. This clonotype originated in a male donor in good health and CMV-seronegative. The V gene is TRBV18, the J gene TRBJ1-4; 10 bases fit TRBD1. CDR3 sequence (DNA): TGTGCCAGCTCACCGGGACAGGGGTTTGCAACTAATGAAAAACTGTTTTTT. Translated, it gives CASSPGQGFATNEKLFF.